The 9 T cell receptor beta chains below all came from one sample that was sequenced in a study of blood T cell repertoires in COVID-19. Sequencing used immunoSEQ multiplex PCR; TCRdb keeps in-frame clones, though not all of them. The sample has fewer than 120,000 clones; around 76% are singletons. Sequencing used peripheral blood. Every receptor here comes from a woman over 75 with acute or convalescent COVID-19.

This chain links TRBV6-5 with TRBJ1-1, with no clear D. Trimming left V 5 bases short and J 0 bases short, with 7 bases between. Germline CDR1 and CDR2: MNHEY and SVGAGI. This CDR3 region has 13 residues. The CDR3 loop reads CASSTQMNTEAFF. For the CDR3, the DNA is TGTGCCAGCAGTACGCAGATGAACACTGAAGCTTTCTTT.

This sequence joins TRBV6-5 and TRBJ1-5; D possibly corresponds to TRBD1 (5 bases). The CDR3 runs to 14 residues. From germline, CDR1 is MNHEY and CDR2 SVGAGI. V was pared by 5 bases and J by 7 bases, with 15 bases between. The CDR3 sequence is CASSLILREQPQHF. DNA of the CDR3: TGTGCCAGCAGTCTTATTCTCAGGGAACAGCCCCAGCATTTT.

The V and J genes are TRBV19 and TRBJ2-7; the match to TRBD1 covers 8 bases. J lost 3 bases, V lost 0 bases, and 1 base had no gene match. The CDR3 totals 14 residues. From germline, CDR1 is LNHDA and CDR2 SQIVND (reference sequence). Here the CDR3 reads CASSIEDRDYEQYF. DNA of the CDR3: TGTGCCAGTAGTATAGAGGACAGGGACTACGAGCAGTACTTC.

The chain employs TRBV28 and TRBJ1-2, with 7 positions matching TRBD1. V lost 6 bases, J lost 3 bases, and 10 bases stayed unmatched. Germline lookup yields CDR1 MDHEN and CDR2 SYDVKM. CDR3 length: 15 residues. The CDR3 sequence: CASSSPGGQYYGYTF. CDR3 coding DNA: TGTGCCAGCAGCTCGCCCGGGGGACAGTACTATGGCTACACCTTC.

V and J are TRBV2 and TRBJ1-4, with D unresolved. The CDR3 is 17 residues long. The germline V gene encodes CDR1 SNHLY and CDR2 FYNNEI. V was cut by 7 bases and J by 8 bases, with 26 bases left in between. CDR3 loop: CASTRSRANALKEKLFF. CDR3 sequence (DNA): TGTGCCAGCACCCGTTCGCGGGCGAACGCACTCAAAGAAAAACTGTTTTTT.

This chain joins TRBV5-4 and TRBJ2-1, with D unresolved. In germline, CDR1 is SGHNT, CDR2 YYREEE (reference sequence). With 3 bases removed from V and 0 bases from J, the gap between germline ends came to 16 bases. The CDR3 loop spans 17 amino acids. CDR3 protein: CASSSLSKWSSYNEQFF. CDR3 bases: TGTGCCAGCAGCTCCCTCTCTAAGTGGTCCTCCTACAATGAGCAGTTCTTC.

The rearrangement uses TRBV18 and TRBJ2-1, with D possibly matching TRBD2 (5 bases). The CDR3 sequence is 15 residues long. Germline assignment: CDR1 KGHSH and CDR2 LQKENI. Trimming shortened V by 6 bases and J by 3 bases, and 15 bases separated the two germline ends. CDR3 residues: CASSPTTLDYNEQFF. Here the CDR3 DNA reads TGTGCCAGCTCCCCGACCACACTAGACTACAATGAGCAGTTCTTC.

The J gene is TRBJ2-2, the V gene TRBV27, with TRBD2 as a possible D gene (6 bases). CDR3 length equals 14 residues. The germline V gene has CDR1 MNHEY and CDR2 SMNVEV (reference sequence). The V end lost 6 bases, the J end lost 1 base, and 9 bases lay between the germline ends. The CDR3 region has the DNA TGTGCCAGCAGAGGGGACTGGAACACCGGGGAGCTGTTTTTT. Amino acid sequence: CASRGDWNTGELFF.

The V call is TRBV5-6, the J call TRBJ2-1; D might be TRBD2 (5 bases). Germline CDR1 and CDR2: SGHDT and YYEEEE. The germline V and J ends were trimmed by 2 bases and 0 bases, with 9 bases remaining between them. This CDR3 spans 15 amino acids. This CDR3 reads CASSLEGRSYNEQFF. Written as DNA, the CDR3 is TGTGCCAGCAGCTTAGAGGGCCGCTCCTACAATGAGCAGTTCTTC.